This T cell receptor (beta chain) was sequenced during a study of T cells in Graves' hyperthyroidism and ophthalmopathy. Study-wide results and limits: In simple terms, a model built on 13 V-J features told ophthalmopathy apart from stable hyperthyroidism.

V lost 5 bases, J lost 2 bases, and 15 bases lay in between. Germline V CDR1 and CDR2: SEHNR, FQNEAQ (reference sequence). This CDR3 has 15 amino acids. The CDR3 regions of TCR beta were amplified from RNA transcripts. The HTBI set primed first-round TCR CDR3 RT-PCR. TCRdb fed the multiplex PCR reads into MiXCR, producing one record per CDR3 protein. The sample contains 490,000 or so distinct CDR3 sequences, 15% to 20% of which appear only once. Diagnoses used clinical symptoms, serum thyroxine and TRAb, thyroid ultrasound and orbital computed tomography. Fresh peripheral blood, around 11 ml of it, supplied the PBMCs. This clonotype occurred many times. Its matching antigen is unknown.

The V call is TRBV7-9, the J call TRBJ2-5; D is ambiguous. Sequenced material: blood. This TCR was recovered from a woman aged 25 to 39 with Graves' ophthalmopathy. CDR3 loop: CASSNPGKQQETQYF. The CDR3 coding sequence is TGTGCCAGCAGCAACCCGGGCAAACAGCAAGAGACCCAGTACTTC.